The T cell receptor (beta chain) described here comes from a study of blood T cell repertoires in COVID-19. The wider study: The United States, Italy and Spain supplied acute and convalescent COVID-19 samples. In each case, the material was cDNA or gDNA derived from T cells, B-cell-depleted T cells, or PBMCs.

Trimming cost V 4 bases and J 2 bases, with 9 bases left between them. The CDR3 totals 14 residues. From germline, CDR1 is MGHDK and CDR2 SYGVNS. Data came from immunoSEQ multiplex PCR; TCRdb stores just in-frame clones and leaves some out. The profile covers fewer than 350,000 clones, with about nine tenths appearing a single time and 2.3% taken by the ten largest. Across fewer than 25 US areas, participants ranged in age from about 18 to 89 years. Participant reports of clinical history set cohort assignment. This chain connects TRBV25-1 to TRBJ1-3; weak D call: TRBD1 (6 bases). The sequenced sample was PBMCs or T cells enriched from blood (not recorded which). The TCR originated in a woman in her forties with acute COVID-19. The CDR3 loop reads CASSVTGPGNTIYF. In nucleotides, the CDR3 is TGTGCCAGCAGTGTAACAGGGCCTGGAAACACCATATATTTT.